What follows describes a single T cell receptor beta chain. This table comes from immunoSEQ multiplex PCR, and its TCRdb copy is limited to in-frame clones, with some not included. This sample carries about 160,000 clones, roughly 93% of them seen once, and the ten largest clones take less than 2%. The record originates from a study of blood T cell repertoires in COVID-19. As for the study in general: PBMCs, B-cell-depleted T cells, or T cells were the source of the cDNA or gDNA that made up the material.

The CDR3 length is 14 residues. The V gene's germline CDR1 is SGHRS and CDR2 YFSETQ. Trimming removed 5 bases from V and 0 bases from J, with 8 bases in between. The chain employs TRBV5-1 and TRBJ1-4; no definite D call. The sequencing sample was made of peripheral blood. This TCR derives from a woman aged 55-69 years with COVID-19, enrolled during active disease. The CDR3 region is CASRPGATNEKLFF. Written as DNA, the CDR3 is TGCGCCAGCAGACCAGGTGCAACTAATGAAAAACTGTTTTTT. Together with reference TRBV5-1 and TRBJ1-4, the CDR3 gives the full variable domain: KAGVTQTPRYLIKTRGQQVTLSCSPISGHRSVSWYQQTPGQGLQFLFEYFSETQRNKGNFPGRFSGRQFSNSRSEMNVSTLELGDSALYLCASRPGATNEKLFFGSGTQLSVL.